The present entry profiles one T cell receptor beta chain with its context. The data belong to a study of spatial heterogeneity in lung cancer. Time point meaning: sample taken at primary tumor resection. The sequenced material consisted of unsorted whole RNA from tumor, nontumor lung or frozen PBMC. Samples came from 70 to 80 TRACERx patients with untreated early-stage lung cancer. Germline V CDR1 and CDR2: DFQATT, SNEGSKA (reference sequence). The CDR3 length is 11 residues. The V and J ends lost 1 base and 4 bases respectively, with 4 bases between them. One entry per CDR3 protein results from TCRdb running MiXCR on the 5' RACE reads. The table records 9,500 to 12,000 distinct CDR3 sequences, roughly a quarter of them present only once.

The receptor was derived from a female donor with early-stage non-small cell lung cancer. The sequencing here drew on PBMCs, taken at surgery. V is TRBV20-1 and J is TRBJ1-1; D unclear. CDR3 amino acids: CSARGATEAFF. The CDR3 DNA follows: TGCAGTGCTAGAGGGGCCACTGAAGCTTTCTTT.